The 25 T cell receptor beta chains below were found in one sample sequenced in a study of blood T cell repertoires in COVID-19. Profiling relied on immunoSEQ multiplex PCR, and the TCRdb table lists in-frame clones only, not all of them. The table has approximately 70,000 clones, 75% to 95% seen once. The sample consisted of peripheral blood. All receptors come from a human donor with active COVID-19. The donor label of this sample is uncertain.

This chain uses TRBV19 with TRBJ2-2, with D unclear. Trimming took off 5 bases at V and 4 bases at J, with 14 bases between the two ends. Per the germline V gene, CDR1 is LNHDA and CDR2 is SQIVND (reference sequence). This CDR3 comprises 15 residues. This CDR3 reads CASSGRDTFTGELFF. Written as DNA, the CDR3 is TGTGCCAGTAGTGGCCGAGACACATTCACCGGGGAGCTGTTTTTT.

CDR3 amino acids: CASSLAQATREQYF. DNA of the CDR3: TGTGCCAGCAGCTTGGCGCAGGCCACACGCGAGCAGTACTTC. V usage is TRBV5-4 and J usage is TRBJ2-7; D is unclear. The V and J ends lost 0 bases and 6 bases respectively, with 13 bases between them. Per the germline V gene, CDR1 is SGHNT and CDR2 is YYREEE (reference sequence). This CDR3 has 14 amino acids.

CDR3 coding DNA: TGTGCCAGCAGCTTAACTGATTGGACCCAGTACTTC. It translates to CASSLTDWTQYF. The gene calls are TRBV7-9 and TRBJ2-5; D is unclear. V was shortened by 2 bases and J by 7 bases, with 8 bases between the two germline ends. CDR1 and CDR2 from the germline V gene are SEHNR and FQNEAQ (reference sequence). The CDR3 contains 12 residues.

CDR3: CASSQDLAVTDTQYF. CDR3 nucleotide sequence: TGTGCCAGTAGCCAGGACCTAGCGGTCACAGATACGCAGTATTTT. The chain combines TRBV19 with TRBJ2-3, with 7 bases aligning to TRBD2. The germline gives CDR1 LNHDA, CDR2 SQIVND (reference sequence). This CDR3 spans 15 amino acids. The trim removed 6 bases at V and 2 bases at J, leaving 8 bases unmatched. Combining the CDR3 with reference TRBV19 and TRBJ2-3 gives the whole variable domain DGGITQSPKYLFRKEGQNVTLSCEQNLNHDAMYWYRQDPGQGLRLIYYSQIVNDFQKGDIAEGYSVSREKKESFPLTVTSAQKNPTAFYLCASSQDLAVTDTQYFGPGTRLTVL.

V gene TRBV18 combines with J gene TRBJ1-3; D perhaps matches TRBD1 (6 bases). Germline assignment: CDR1 KGHSH and CDR2 LQKENI. Trimming pared 3 bases from V and 2 bases from J, leaving 14 bases between. This CDR3 comprises 16 residues. CDR3: CASSPSSGTTGNTIYF. CDR3 nucleotides: TGTGCCAGCTCACCGAGCAGCGGGACAACTGGAAACACCATATATTTT.

The chain couples TRBV24-1 to TRBJ2-7; the D gene is possibly TRBD2 (5 bases). This CDR3 region has 14 residues. V was pared by 4 bases and J by 2 bases, with 11 bases between. Germline CDR1 is KGHDR and CDR2 is SFDVKD. CDR3 coding DNA: TGTGCCACCAGTGACGCGGGCCGCACCTACGAGCAGTACTTC. This sequence encodes CATSDAGRTYEQYF.

V gene TRBV10-1 combines with J gene TRBJ2-3, with unresolved D. CDR1 and CDR2 from the germline V gene are WNHNN and SYGVQD (reference sequence). The CDR3 consists of 13 residues. The V gene lost 4 bases and the J gene lost 2 bases, with 7 bases spanning the gap. CDR3 loop: CASSGADTDTQYF. The CDR3 bases are TGCGCCAGCAGTGGCGCGGACACAGATACGCAGTATTTT.

This clone was detected once. The gene calls are TRBV10-1 and TRBJ2-2, with D tentatively TRBD1 (6 bases). Germline-derived CDR1 and CDR2 are WNHNN and SYGVQD (reference sequence). The V and J ends lost 2 bases and 3 bases respectively, with 7 bases between them. The CDR3 is made up of 14 amino acids. DNA for the CDR3: TGCGCCAGCAGTGAGGGACAGTACACCGGGGAGCTGTTTTTT. It is translated as CASSEGQYTGELFF.

This clone was seen a single time. The same CDR3 is also encoded by other DNA sequences in this sample. V gene TRBV2 combines with J gene TRBJ1-5; no definite D call. The CDR3 loop spans 14 amino acids. The V end was cut by 2 bases, the J end by 6 bases, with 11 bases between. The germline CDR1 and CDR2 sequences are SNHLY and FYNNEI. The CDR3 loop is CASSEYRGLQPQHF. As DNA, the CDR3 is TGTGCCAGCAGTGAATACAGAGGGCTTCAGCCCCAGCATTTT.

The chain carries TRBV27 and TRBJ2-1; 8 nucleotides agree with TRBD2. Germline CDR1 is MNHEY and CDR2 is SMNVEV (reference sequence). J gave up 8 bases and V 0 bases, and 0 bases lay outside the gene matches. This CDR3 is built from 13 residues. CDR3 nucleotides: TGTGCCAGCAGTTTATCGACTAGCGATGAGCAGTTCTTC. It is translated as CASSLSTSDEQFF.

V and J are TRBV18 and TRBJ2-1, with 8 bases aligning to TRBD2. In germline, CDR1 is KGHSH, CDR2 LQKENI. The CDR3 consists of 15 residues. Trimming removed 0 bases from V and 4 bases from J; junction bases left unmatched: 2. Written as DNA, the CDR3 is TGTGCCAGCTCACCACCAAAGCGGGGGTACAATGAGCAGTTCTTC. This translates into CASSPPKRGYNEQFF.

This chain connects TRBV7-2 to TRBJ2-2, with D perhaps TRBD2 (5 bases). The CDR3 sequence is 15 residues long. Per the germline V gene, CDR1 is SGHTA and CDR2 is FQGNSA. V lost 1 base to trimming and J lost 1 base, with 7 bases between them. The CDR3 protein is CASSLVSGNTGELFF. Written as DNA, the CDR3 is TGTGCCAGCAGCTTAGTCAGCGGGAACACCGGGGAGCTGTTTTTT.

This sequence joins TRBV7-8 and TRBJ2-1; 7 bases fit TRBD1. Trimming at V came to 5 bases and at J to 1 base, leaving 5 bases not matched to a gene. This CDR3 is built from 15 residues. The germline V gene encodes CDR1 SGHVS and CDR2 FQNEAQ. CDR3 sequence (DNA): TGTGCCAGCAGCCCCGACAGGGCGTCCTACAATGAGCAGTTCTTC. Its protein product is CASSPDRASYNEQFF.

The chain links TRBV5-1 to TRBJ1-2; 10 bases are shared with TRBD1. Germline CDR1 is SGHRS and CDR2 is YFSETQ. V lost 0 bases, J lost 3 bases, and 2 bases stayed unmatched. The CDR3 runs 15 residues. The CDR3 DNA reads as TGCGCCAGCAGCTTGGCGACAGGGGGCCACTATGGCTACACCTTC. Encoded protein: CASSLATGGHYGYTF.

The gene calls are TRBV24-1 and TRBJ2-2; 9 bases fit TRBD2. The CDR3 loop spans 20 amino acids. Germline V gene sequence: CDR1 KGHDR, CDR2 SFDVKD. With 1 base clipped from V and 2 bases from J, the junction kept 13 bases outside the gene matches. CDR3 protein: CATSDFRGGGGRENTGELFF. In DNA form, the CDR3 reads TGTGCCACCAGTGATTTCCGAGGAGGTGGCGGGAGGGAAAACACCGGGGAGCTGTTTTTT.

The chain's CDR3 is CASSFGDRPNYGYTF. CDR3 in DNA: TGTGCCAGCAGCTTCGGGGACAGACCTAACTATGGCTACACCTTC. The rearrangement links TRBV7-2 to TRBJ1-2, with TRBD1 identical over 7 bases. Germline CDR1 reads SGHTA; CDR2 reads FQGNSA. Trimming took 3 bases from V and 0 from J; bases not matched to a gene: 4. The CDR3 covers 15 residues.

The chain has TRBV5-1 and TRBJ2-1; D remains unclear. Germline V gene lookup returns CDR1 SGHRS and CDR2 YFSETQ. This CDR3 contains 12 residues. V lost 3 bases, J lost 10 bases, and 11 bases lay in between. CDR3 bases: TGCGCCAGCAGCTCGCTGGGCATCGAGCAGTTCTTC. Residues: CASSSLGIEQFF. The variable domain in full, with the rest retrieved from reference TRBV5-1 and TRBJ2-1, is KAGVTQTPRYLIKTRGQQVTLSCSPISGHRSVSWYQQTPGQGLQFLFEYFSETQRNKGNFPGRFSGRQFSNSRSEMNVSTLELGDSALYLCASSSLGIEQFFGPGTRLTVL.

V and J are TRBV4-3 and TRBJ2-2; 11 positions match TRBD1. The CDR3 loop spans 16 amino acids. Germline trimming cut 1 base from V and 4 bases from J; bases unmatched to any gene: 2. Germline V gives CDR1 LGHNA, CDR2 YSLEER. The CDR3 coding sequence is TGCGCCAGCAGCCAAGCCGGGACAGGGGGCACCGGGGAGCTGTTTTTT. It codes for CASSQAGTGGTGELFF.

The chain carries TRBV5-4 and TRBJ1-2, with TRBD1 matching over 7 bases. V dropped 4 bases and J dropped 0; count of bases not matched to a gene: 3. The germline CDR1 and CDR2 sequences are SGHNT and YYREEE (reference sequence). The CDR3 has 14 amino acids. The CDR3 bases are TGTGCCAGCAGCCGGGACAGTACTAACTATGGCTACACCTTC. Its translation is CASSRDSTNYGYTF.

This chain uses TRBV5-1 with TRBJ2-1; 7 bases align to TRBD1. This CDR3 region has 15 residues. CDR1 SGHRS and CDR2 YFSETQ come from the germline V gene. Trimming cost V 4 bases and J 4 bases; bases outside gene matches: 8. The CDR3 spells CASSNRQGTYNEQFF. CDR3 nucleotides: TGCGCCAGCAGCAACAGACAGGGAACGTACAATGAGCAGTTCTTC.

CDR3 loop: CASSSRGYEQYF. In nucleotides, the CDR3 is TGTGCCAGCAGCTCGAGGGGGTACGAGCAGTACTTC. The chain has TRBV11-3 and TRBJ2-7, with a tentative D call TRBD1 (6 bases). The germline V gene has CDR1 SGHNT and CDR2 YENEEA. The CDR3 is made up of 12 amino acids. The ends were cut back, 4 bases at V and 4 bases at J, with 8 bases in the middle.

The V gene is TRBV6-1, the J gene TRBJ2-1; 12 positions match TRBD2. Trimming cost V 4 bases and J 0 bases; bases outside gene matches: 10. This CDR3 has 19 amino acids. Looked up from germline, CDR1 is MNHNS and CDR2 is SASEGT. The CDR3 is CASSAAVTSGSLSYNEQFF. CDR3 DNA: TGTGCCAGCAGTGCCGCGGTGACTAGCGGGAGTCTCTCCTACAATGAGCAGTTCTTC.

The V and J genes are TRBV19 and TRBJ2-1; 8 nucleotides line up with TRBD2. Germline CDR1 LNHDA, CDR2 SQIVND (reference sequence). Trimming took 5 bases from V and 9 from J; bases not matched to a gene: 9. This CDR3 has 14 residues. CDR3 bases: TGTGCCAGTAGTCCCCCGGGAGGGCGCAGTGAGCAGTTCTTC. Translation: CASSPPGGRSEQFF.

The rearrangement links TRBV6-5 to TRBJ2-1; D might be TRBD2 (5 bases). The germline CDR1 and CDR2 sequences are MNHEY and SVGAGI. The CDR3 loop spans 14 amino acids. Trimming took 11 bases from V and 8 from J, leaving 22 bases between them. CDR3 DNA: TGTGCCGGCTCTGGGGAGTCGGTTTTCGATGAGCAGTTCTTC. This gives the protein CAGSGESVFDEQFF.

The J gene is TRBJ1-3, the V gene TRBV12-3 or TRBV12-4; D remains ambiguous. V gave up 10 bases and J gave up 0 bases, with 7 bases separating them. This CDR3 region has 12 residues. CDR3 DNA: TGTGCCACCGTGAGCTCTGGAAACACCATATATTTT. This translates into CATVSSGNTIYF.